This TCR beta chain was observed in a study of T cell responses to AZD1222 COVID-19 vaccine. Notes on the study in general: Once two AZD1222 doses were given, Spike-specific TCR breadth and depth went up. At baseline, seropositivity was found in only a handful of AZD1222 recipients.

Of note for this clone: Antigen specificity is unknown.

V dropped 0 bases and J dropped 7 bases, with 16 bases sitting between them. The CDR3 totals 16 residues. Per the germline V gene, CDR1 is SGDLS and CDR2 is YYNGEE. TCRdb keeps only in-frame clones here, not all; method: immunoSEQ multiplex PCR. The table lists some 150,000 clones, more than 75% of them singletons. This material consisted of peripheral blood, taken 28 days after the second AZD1222 dose. The TCR comes from an adult who received the AZD1222 COVID-19 vaccine. V is TRBV9 and J is TRBJ2-2, with D possibly being TRBD1 (5 bases). DNA of the CDR3: TGTGCCAGCAGCGTAGCCCAGGGCGGTACGTTCGGGGAGCTGTTTTTT. As protein: CASSVAQGGTFGELFF. The whole variable domain, filled in from reference TRBV9 and TRBJ2-2, reads DSGVTQTPKHLITATGQRVTLRCSPRSGDLSVYWYQQSLDQGLQFLIQYYNGEERAKGNILERFSAQQFPDLHSELNLSSLELGDSALYFCASSVAQGGTFGELFFGEGSRLTVL.